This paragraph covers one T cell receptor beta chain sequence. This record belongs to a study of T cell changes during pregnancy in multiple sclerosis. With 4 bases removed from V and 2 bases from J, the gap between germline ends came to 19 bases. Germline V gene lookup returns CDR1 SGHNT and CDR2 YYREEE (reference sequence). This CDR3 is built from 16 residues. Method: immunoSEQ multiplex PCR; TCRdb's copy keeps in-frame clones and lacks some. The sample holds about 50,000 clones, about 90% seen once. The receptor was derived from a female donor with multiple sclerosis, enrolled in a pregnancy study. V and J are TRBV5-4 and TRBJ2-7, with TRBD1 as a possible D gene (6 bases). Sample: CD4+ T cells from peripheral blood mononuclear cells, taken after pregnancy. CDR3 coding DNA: TGTGCCAGCAGCCGACCCGGGACAACCAGAACCTACGAGCAGTACTTC. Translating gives CASSRPGTTRTYEQYF.